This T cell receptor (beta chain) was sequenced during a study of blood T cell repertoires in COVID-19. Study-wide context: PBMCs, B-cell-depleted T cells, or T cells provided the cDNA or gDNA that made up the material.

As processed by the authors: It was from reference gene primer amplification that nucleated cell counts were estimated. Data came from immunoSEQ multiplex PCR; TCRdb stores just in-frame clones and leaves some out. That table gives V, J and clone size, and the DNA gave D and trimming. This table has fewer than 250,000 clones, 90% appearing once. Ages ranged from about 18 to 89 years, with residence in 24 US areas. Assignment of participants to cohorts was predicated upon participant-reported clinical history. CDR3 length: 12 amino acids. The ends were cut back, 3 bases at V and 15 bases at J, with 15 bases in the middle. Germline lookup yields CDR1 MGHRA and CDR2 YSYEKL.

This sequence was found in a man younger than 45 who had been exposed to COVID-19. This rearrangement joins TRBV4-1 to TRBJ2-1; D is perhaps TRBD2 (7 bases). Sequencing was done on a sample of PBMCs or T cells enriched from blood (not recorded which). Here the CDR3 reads CASSQTKGGAFF. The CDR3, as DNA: TGCGCCAGCAGCCAGACTAAAGGGGGGGCGTTCTTC.